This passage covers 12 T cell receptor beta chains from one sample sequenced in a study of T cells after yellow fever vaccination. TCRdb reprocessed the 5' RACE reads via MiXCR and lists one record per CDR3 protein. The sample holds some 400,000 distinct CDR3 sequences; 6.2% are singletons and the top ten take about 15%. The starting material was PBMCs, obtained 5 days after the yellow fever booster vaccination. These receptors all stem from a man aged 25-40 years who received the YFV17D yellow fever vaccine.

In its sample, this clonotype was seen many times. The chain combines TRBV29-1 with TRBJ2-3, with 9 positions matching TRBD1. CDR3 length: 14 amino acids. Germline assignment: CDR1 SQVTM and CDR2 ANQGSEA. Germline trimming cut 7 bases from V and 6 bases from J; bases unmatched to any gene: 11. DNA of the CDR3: TGCAGCGGCCAGACAGGGGGGGGTGGGGATACGCAGTATTTT. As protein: CSGQTGGGGDTQYF.

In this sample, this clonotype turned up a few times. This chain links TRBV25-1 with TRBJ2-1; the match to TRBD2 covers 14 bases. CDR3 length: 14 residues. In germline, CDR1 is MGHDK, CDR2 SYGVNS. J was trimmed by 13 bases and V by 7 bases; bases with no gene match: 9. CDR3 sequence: CASKTGLAGEVQFF. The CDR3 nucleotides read TGTGCCAGCAAAACGGGACTAGCGGGAGAGGTTCAGTTCTTC.

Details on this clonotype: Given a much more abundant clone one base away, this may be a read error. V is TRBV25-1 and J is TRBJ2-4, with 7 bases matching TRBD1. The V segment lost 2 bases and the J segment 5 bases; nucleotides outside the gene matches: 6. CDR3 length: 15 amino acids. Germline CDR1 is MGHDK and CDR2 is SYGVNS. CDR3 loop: CASSELIGGQNIQYF. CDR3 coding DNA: TGTGCCAGCAGTGAACTGATAGGGGGCCAAAACATTCAGTACTTC.

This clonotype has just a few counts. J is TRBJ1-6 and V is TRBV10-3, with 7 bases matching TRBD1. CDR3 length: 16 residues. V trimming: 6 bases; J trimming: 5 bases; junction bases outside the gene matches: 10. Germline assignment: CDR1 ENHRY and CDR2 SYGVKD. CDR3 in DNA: TGTGCCATCAGCGGACAGGCCTCGACGAATAATTCACCCCTCCACTTT. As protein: CAISGQASTNNSPLHF.

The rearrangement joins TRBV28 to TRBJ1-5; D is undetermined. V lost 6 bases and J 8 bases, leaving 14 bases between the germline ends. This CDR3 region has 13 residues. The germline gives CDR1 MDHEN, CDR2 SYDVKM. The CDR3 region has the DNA TGTGCCAGCAGGCCCGGGAGACCAGAGCCCCAGCATTTT. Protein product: CASRPGRPEPQHF.

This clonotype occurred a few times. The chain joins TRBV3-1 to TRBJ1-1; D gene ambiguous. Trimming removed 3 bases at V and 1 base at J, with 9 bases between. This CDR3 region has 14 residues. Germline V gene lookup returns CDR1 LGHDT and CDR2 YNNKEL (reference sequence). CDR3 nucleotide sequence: TGTGCCAGCAGCCAGGTAGAGACGAACACTGAAGCTTTCTTT. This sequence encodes CASSQVETNTEAFF.

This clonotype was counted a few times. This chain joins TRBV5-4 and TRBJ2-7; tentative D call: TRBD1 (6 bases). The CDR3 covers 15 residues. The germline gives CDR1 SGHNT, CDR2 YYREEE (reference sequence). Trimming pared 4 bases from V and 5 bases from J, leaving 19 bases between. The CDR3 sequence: CASSRRGITGNEQYF. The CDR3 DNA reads TGTGCCAGCAGCCGAAGGGGGATCACGGGAAACGAGCAGTACTTC. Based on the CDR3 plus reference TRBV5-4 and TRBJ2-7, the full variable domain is ETGVTQSPTHLIKTRGQQVTLRCSSQSGHNTVSWYQQALGQGPQFIFQYYREEENGRGNFPPRFSGLQFPNYSSELNVNALELDDSALYLCASSRRGITGNEQYFGPGTRLTVT.

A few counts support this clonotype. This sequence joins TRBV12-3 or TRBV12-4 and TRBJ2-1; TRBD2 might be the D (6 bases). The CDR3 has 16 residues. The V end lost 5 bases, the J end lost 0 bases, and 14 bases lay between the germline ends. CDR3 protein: CASSARLGGSYNEQFF. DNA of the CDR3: TGTGCCAGCAGTGCCCGCCTGGGAGGCTCCTACAATGAGCAGTTCTTC.

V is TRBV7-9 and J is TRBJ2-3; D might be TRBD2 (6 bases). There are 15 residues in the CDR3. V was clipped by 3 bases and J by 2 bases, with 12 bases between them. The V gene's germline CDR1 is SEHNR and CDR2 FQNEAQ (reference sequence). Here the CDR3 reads CASSLEGTITDTQYF. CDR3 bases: TGTGCCAGCAGCTTGGAGGGGACCATCACAGATACGCAGTATTTT.

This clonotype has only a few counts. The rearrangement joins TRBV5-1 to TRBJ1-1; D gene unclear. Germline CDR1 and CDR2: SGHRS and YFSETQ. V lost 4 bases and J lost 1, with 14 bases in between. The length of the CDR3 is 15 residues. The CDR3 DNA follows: TGCGCCAGCAGCCCGTCCTCGTTCAGGAACACTGAAGCTTTCTTT. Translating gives CASSPSSFRNTEAFF. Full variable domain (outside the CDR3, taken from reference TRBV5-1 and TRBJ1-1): KAGVTQTPRYLIKTRGQQVTLSCSPISGHRSVSWYQQTPGQGLQFLFEYFSETQRNKGNFPGRFSGRQFSNSRSEMNVSTLELGDSALYLCASSPSSFRNTEAFFGQGTRLTVV.

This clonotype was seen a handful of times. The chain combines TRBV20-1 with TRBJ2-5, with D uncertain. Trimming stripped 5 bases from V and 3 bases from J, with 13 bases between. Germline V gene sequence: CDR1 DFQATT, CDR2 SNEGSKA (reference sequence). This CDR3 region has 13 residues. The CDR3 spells CSAFERAKETQYF. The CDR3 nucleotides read TGCAGTGCTTTCGAGCGAGCCAAAGAGACCCAGTACTTC.

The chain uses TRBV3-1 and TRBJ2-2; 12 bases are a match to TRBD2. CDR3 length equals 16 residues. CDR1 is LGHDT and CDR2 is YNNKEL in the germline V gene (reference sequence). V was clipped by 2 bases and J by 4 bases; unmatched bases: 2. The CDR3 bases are TGTGCCAGCAGCCAACCGGGACTAGCGGGCACCGGGGAGCTGTTTTTT. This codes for CASSQPGLAGTGELFF.